This passage covers 22 T cell receptor beta chains from one sample sequenced in a study of regulatory T cells in long-lasting Graves disease. Time point: newly diagnosed GD, antithyroid drugs for less than 3 months. The TCR library used RNA extracted from PBMCs. HTBI primers from iRepertoire and Arm-PCR of CDR3 regions yielded the TCR beta libraries. MiXCR, applied by TCRdb to the multiplex PCR reads, yields one record per CDR3 protein. Of 580,000 or so distinct CDR3 sequences in the sample, around 15% were seen once. In addition, the sample was reused for a study of T cells in Graves' hyperthyroidism and ophthalmopathy.

This specimen was peripheral blood mononuclear cells (PBMCs), taken at new diagnosis, from a patient treated with antithyroid drugs. Receptors originate from a man younger than 35 with Graves disease.

The V call is TRBV19, the J call TRBJ1-5, with D perhaps matching TRBD1 (6 bases). CDR1 is LNHDA and CDR2 is SQIVND in the germline V gene (reference sequence). The CDR3 sequence is 16 residues long. V lost 10 bases, J lost 7 bases, and 26 bases lay in between. The CDR3 bases are TGTGCCACCCACTCGAGGCCCTCCAGGGGCGTCCAGCCCCAGCATTTT. Translated, it gives CATHSRPSRGVQPQHF. Full variable domain (remainder filled in from reference TRBV19 and TRBJ1-5): DGGITQSPKYLFRKEGQNVTLSCEQNLNHDAMYWYRQDPGQGLRLIYYSQIVNDFQKGDIAEGYSVSREKKESFPLTVTSAQKNPTAFYLCATHSRPSRGVQPQHFGDGTRLSIL.

V is TRBV2 and J is TRBJ2-7; D is ambiguous. The germline CDR1 and CDR2 sequences are SNHLY and FYNNEI. The CDR3 runs 13 residues. V lost 7 bases and J lost 2, with 12 bases in between. In nucleotides, the CDR3 is TGTGCCAGCACCTCCGAACCAACCTACGAGCAGTACTTC. This encodes CASTSEPTYEQYF.

This clonotype has a handful of counts. The chain combines TRBV24-1 with TRBJ1-2; D is ambiguous. The V gene lost 2 bases and the J gene lost 8 bases, with 11 bases spanning the gap. This CDR3 contains 13 residues. The germline CDR1 and CDR2 sequences are KGHDR and SFDVKD. Here the CDR3 reads CATSDSQLSGYTF. The DNA for the CDR3 is TGTGCCACCAGTGATTCCCAACTATCGGGCTACACCTTC.

This clonotype has a count of ten or more. The chain couples TRBV2 to TRBJ2-3, with D possibly being TRBD1 or TRBD2 (5 bases each). The V gene's germline CDR1 is SNHLY and CDR2 FYNNEI. The CDR3 has 14 amino acids. Trimming shortened V by 4 bases and J by 2 bases, and 10 bases separated the two germline ends. The CDR3 DNA sequence: TGTGCCAGCAGTGGGGGGTCGACCACAGATACGCAGTATTTT. Residues: CASSGGSTTDTQYF.

The rearrangement links TRBV19 to TRBJ1-2; the match to TRBD1 covers 9 bases. Germline trimming cut 5 bases from V and 3 bases from J; bases unmatched to any gene: 7. CDR1 is LNHDA and CDR2 is SQIVND in the germline V gene (reference sequence). The CDR3 extends over 15 amino acids. The CDR3 coding sequence is TGTGCCAGTAGTCGGCGGACAGGGGTAGACTATGGCTACACCTTC. As protein: CASSRRTGVDYGYTF. The complete variable domain, with remaining parts taken from reference TRBV19 and TRBJ1-2, reads DGGITQSPKYLFRKEGQNVTLSCEQNLNHDAMYWYRQDPGQGLRLIYYSQIVNDFQKGDIAEGYSVSREKKESFPLTVTSAQKNPTAFYLCASSRRTGVDYGYTFGSGTRLTVV.

This chain joins TRBV19 and TRBJ2-1, with TRBD2 matching over 10 bases. The CDR3 contains 14 residues. Trimming at V came to 7 bases and at J to 4 bases, leaving 4 bases not matched to a gene. Germline values: CDR1 LNHDA, CDR2 SQIVND (reference sequence). CDR3 region: CASKIAGGYNEQFF. The DNA of the CDR3 is TGTGCCAGTAAAATAGCGGGGGGATACAATGAGCAGTTCTTC.

As to this clonotype: A read error may be the cause here, since a much bigger clone is one base away. The gene calls are TRBV27 and TRBJ2-7; 8 bases are shared with TRBD2. This CDR3 is built from 14 residues. Germline CDR1 MNHEY, CDR2 SMNVEV (reference sequence). CDR3: CASSFGTSMYERYF. Written as DNA, the CDR3 is TGTGCCAGCAGTTTCGGGACTAGTATGTACGAGCGGTACTTC.

The chain joins TRBV5-6 to TRBJ2-7, with a tentative D call TRBD2 (6 bases). This CDR3 has 13 residues. Germline CDR1 SGHDT, CDR2 YYEEEE. V gave up 4 bases and J gave up 5 bases, with 13 bases separating them. CDR3 residues: CASSRGLENEQYF. The CDR3 region has the DNA TGTGCCAGCAGCCGGGGACTTGAGAACGAGCAGTACTTC.

This clonotype was picked up many times. The chain joins TRBV30 to TRBJ2-7; a weak D match, TRBD1 (6 bases). Looked up from germline, CDR1 is GTSNPN and CDR2 is SVGIG (reference sequence). Trimming stripped 2 bases from V and 3 bases from J, with 14 bases between. The CDR3 sequence is 14 residues long. The CDR3 region has the DNA TGTGCCTGGAGTCGGACAGCATGGGTCTACGAGCAGTACTTC. This codes for CAWSRTAWVYEQYF. Full variable domain (missing parts from reference TRBV30 and TRBJ2-7): SQTIHQWPATLVQPVGSPLSLECTVEGTSNPNLYWYRQAAGRGLQLLFYSVGIGQISSEVPQNLSASRPQDRQFILSSKKLLLSDSGFYLCAWSRTAWVYEQYFGPGTRLTVT.

This clonotype was found many times. V gene TRBV6-5 combines with J gene TRBJ2-3; no definite D call. The CDR3 is 19 amino acids. The germline V gene has CDR1 MNHEY and CDR2 SVGAGI. The V gene lost 0 bases and the J gene lost 6 bases, with 25 bases spanning the gap. This CDR3 reads CASSYSRDTASDERDTQYF. CDR3 DNA: TGTGCCAGCAGTTACTCAAGGGATACGGCCAGCGATGAAAGGGATACGCAGTATTTT.

In its sample, this clonotype was seen many times. This chain links TRBV28 with TRBJ2-2, with D perhaps matching TRBD1 (6 bases). Germline V gene data show CDR1 as MDHEN and CDR2 as SYDVKM. The CDR3 consists of 15 residues. V was trimmed by 6 bases and J by 5 bases, leaving 16 bases between them. CDR3 in amino acids: CASRLTAGVTGELFF. Here the CDR3 DNA reads TGTGCCAGCAGATTAACCGCAGGGGTTACCGGGGAGCTGTTTTTT.

Ten or more counts support this clonotype. The chain combines TRBV11-2 with TRBJ2-4; 9 bases fit TRBD1. This CDR3 has 17 residues. J was trimmed by 1 base and V by 4 bases; bases with no gene match: 8. From germline, CDR1 is SGHAT and CDR2 FQNNGV. CDR3 in amino acids: CASSSYRGRRAKNIQYF. CDR3 DNA: TGTGCCAGCAGCTCCTACAGGGGGCGACGGGCCAAAAACATTCAGTACTTC. The full variable domain, in which reference TRBV11-2 and TRBJ2-4 provide the parts outside the CDR3, is EAGVAQSPRYKIIEKRQSVAFWCNPISGHATLYWYQQILGQGPKLLIQFQNNGVVDDSQLPKDRFSAERLKGVDSTLKIQPAKLEDSAVYLCASSSYRGRRAKNIQYFGAGTRLSVL.

This clonotype was counted many times. The chain has TRBV6-1 and TRBJ1-5; tentatively, D is TRBD1 (6 bases). The CDR3 contains 17 residues. In germline, CDR1 is MNHNS, CDR2 SASEGT. Trimming removed 4 bases from V and 1 base from J, with 17 bases in between. This chain's CDR3 is CASSALQGQGSNQPQHF. The CDR3 DNA sequence: TGTGCCAGCAGTGCTCTTCAGGGGCAGGGGAGCAATCAGCCCCAGCATTTT.

J is TRBJ2-7 and V is TRBV30, with 12 bases lining up with TRBD2. This CDR3 is 14 amino acids long. The germline V gene encodes CDR1 GTSNPN and CDR2 SVGIG (reference sequence). The J segment lost 3 bases and the V segment lost 7 bases, leaving 7 bases of the junction unmatched. The chain's CDR3 is CASVLAGGYYEQYF. The DNA for the CDR3 is TGTGCCTCAGTACTAGCGGGAGGATACTACGAGCAGTACTTC.

This clonotype has a handful of counts. This rearrangement joins TRBV29-1 to TRBJ1-3, with D perhaps matching TRBD1 (5 bases). In germline, CDR1 is SQVTM, CDR2 ANQGSEA. The CDR3 contains 15 residues. V lost 3 bases and J 8 bases, leaving 20 bases between the germline ends. CDR3 sequence reads: CSVEGRGPAKYTIYF. The CDR3 nucleotides read TGCAGCGTTGAGGGCCGGGGCCCCGCTAAGTACACCATATATTTT. The full variable domain, rest sourced from reference TRBV29-1 and TRBJ1-3, is SAVISQKPSRDICQRGTSLTIQCQVDSQVTMMFWYRQQPGQSLTLIATANQGSEATYESGFVIDKFPISRPNLTFSTLTVSNMSPEDSSIYLCSVEGRGPAKYTIYFGEGSWLTVV.

On this clonotype itself: One end of the junction fails to match germline, which may point to a read error. The genes are TRBV18 and TRBJ1-3; D not resolved. Germline V lookup: CDR1 KGHSH, CDR2 LQKENI. The CDR3 totals 14 residues. The CDR3 region has the DNA TGTGCCAGCTCACCACCAAGGTCGGGAAGCACCATATATTTT. This translates into CASSPPRSGSTIYF. The variable domain in full, completed from reference TRBV18 and TRBJ1-3, reads NAGVMQNPRHLVRRRGQEARLRCSPMKGHSHVYWYRQLPEEGLKFMVYLQKENIIDESGMPKERFSAEFPKEGPSILRIQQVVRGDSAAYFCASSPPRSGSTIYFGEGSWLTVV.

This clonotype was seen only a few times. V gene TRBV6-1 combines with J gene TRBJ1-5; D gene ambiguous. Germline loops: CDR1 MNHNS, CDR2 SASEGT. CDR3 length: 15 residues. V was cut by 7 bases and J by 5 bases, with 18 bases left in between. CDR3 loop: CASTILPKGYQPQHF. The CDR3 region has the DNA TGTGCCAGCACCATTCTGCCTAAGGGTTATCAGCCCCAGCATTTT.

This clonotype was recorded a few times. This chain uses TRBV6-5 with TRBJ1-1; D remains unclear. This CDR3 has 13 amino acids. The germline CDR1 and CDR2 sequences are MNHEY and SVGAGI. V lost 2 bases to trimming and J lost 6 bases, with 10 bases between them. CDR3 nucleotide sequence: TGTGCCAGCAGTTACCCACCGCCGTCTGAAGCTTTCTTT. It specifies CASSYPPPSEAFF.

This clonotype was seen at least ten times. J is TRBJ1-1 and V is TRBV11-2; D is possibly TRBD1 (5 bases). In germline, CDR1 is SGHAT, CDR2 FQNNGV. This CDR3 region has 15 residues. With 5 bases removed from V and 0 bases from J, the gap between germline ends came to 13 bases. The CDR3 bases are TGTGCCAGCAGCCCAGCAGGGATATTGAACACTGAAGCTTTCTTT. This gives the protein CASSPAGILNTEAFF.

Note on this clonotype: No conserved phenylalanine or tryptophan is present at the end of the CDR3, so a read error is the likely explanation. This rearrangement joins TRBV5-1 to TRBJ1-1, with TRBD1 as a possible D gene (6 bases). This CDR3 is built from 14 residues. Germline loops: CDR1 SGHRS, CDR2 YFSETQ. V shed 7 bases and J shed 1 base, with 14 bases lying between them. The CDR3 DNA follows: TGCGCCAGCGGGCGGGACAACCAGAACACTGAAGCTTTCCTT. Translation gives CASGRDNQNTEAFL.

The chain uses TRBV27 and TRBJ1-6; D is possibly TRBD1 (6 bases). The CDR3 totals 16 residues. CDR1 is MNHEY, CDR2 SMNVEV, per germline (reference sequence). Trimming stripped 5 bases from V and 12 bases from J, with 23 bases between. CDR3 sequence: CASSLEGGRKEGPLHF. CDR3 DNA sequence: TGTGCCAGCAGTCTAGAAGGGGGTAGAAAGGAGGGACCCCTCCACTTT.

This clonotype was detected ten times or more. V usage is TRBV2 and J usage is TRBJ1-5, with a possible D match to TRBD1 (5 bases). The CDR3 consists of 14 residues. V was shortened by 6 bases and J by 2 bases, with 11 bases between the two germline ends. CDR1 is SNHLY and CDR2 is FYNNEI in the germline V gene. CDR3 sequence (DNA): TGTGCCAGCAGCGGGACGGACGGCAATCAGCCCCAGCATTTT. It yields the protein CASSGTDGNQPQHF.